The clone carrying this TCR beta chain appeared once. Its antigen is undetermined. The CDR3 contains 12 residues. CDR1 MNHNY and CDR2 SVGAGI come from the germline V gene (reference sequence). V dropped 6 bases and J dropped 6 bases, with 8 bases sitting between them. Here immunoSEQ multiplex PCR was the method, and the copy in TCRdb shows in-frame clones only, minus some. The data contain 84,000 or so clones, 88% of them seen just once; the ten biggest clones take up roughly 5.1%. This record comes from a study of T cell responses to AZD1222 COVID-19 vaccine. Study-wide points: The donor cohort was predominantly white British with a female majority, and clonal diversity may have been underestimated. After two AZD1222 doses, spike-specific TCR breadth and depth rose versus day 0. The CD4 TCRs associated with vaccination extended across spike and predominated at 160-218 and 743-854.

This clonotype originated in an adult in good health. The chain employs TRBV6-6 and TRBJ2-2; D possibly corresponds to TRBD1 (6 bases). The sample was peripheral blood, taken on day 0 of MenACWY control vaccination. CDR3 in DNA: TGTGCCAGCAGCAGGGGCTCCGGGGAGCTGTTTTTT. Its translation: CASSRGSGELFF.